This T cell receptor beta chain derives from a study of lung T cells in sarcoidosis with Löfgren's syndrome. Across the study: Analyses focused on Löfgren's syndrome patients. Study results and limitations: Versus controls, Löfgren's syndrome patients reportedly showed TRAV12-1 and TRBV2 as most expanded. TRAV12-1 preferentially paired with TRBV2, with homologous CDR3s.

Comments on this clonotype: Its antigen is currently unknown. The junction does not match germline at one end; this may be a read error.

TCRdb re-called the reads through MiXCR, storing one row per CDR3 protein. Among roughly 63,000 distinct CDR3 sequences, roughly 20% were seen once, and the ten largest hold approximately 2.1%. The CDR3 contains 14 residues. CDR1 and CDR2 (germline): DFQATT, SNEGSKA (reference sequence). V gene TRBV20-1 combines with J gene TRBJ1-4; 12 bases are shared with TRBD1. This TCR was recovered from a human donor with sarcoidosis (Löfgren's syndrome or another form), or a control subject (not recorded which). The sequenced sample was CD4+ T cells from PBMCs. CDR3 sequence: CSAGTGGANEKPFF. The CDR3 DNA reads as TGCAGTGCTGGGACAGGGGGCGCGAATGAAAAACCGTTTTTT.